This T cell receptor (beta chain) was observed in a study of identifying expanded T cells in peripheral blood. The V and J ends lost 1 base and 5 bases respectively, with 9 bases between them. This CDR3 has 14 residues. CDR1 is SGHRS, CDR2 YFSETQ, per germline. General study results and limits: Differentially abundant clones: roughly 1.2 between replicates, 15 to 17 at approximately 14 days, approximately 19 at four. Variance in clone template counts between approximately 2-week samples significantly increased with total template count across all healthy donors.

Worth noting for this clone: The antigen remains undetermined.

The assay was immunoSEQ multiplex PCR, and TCRdb's table has in-frame clones only and misses some. This table has about 76,000 clones, around four fifths appearing once. During the collection period, no donor immune events like infections were recorded. The sequencing sample was made of blood. The V call is TRBV5-1, the J call TRBJ2-2, with unresolved D. The clonotype originates from a person aged 18-69 years in good health. The CDR3, as DNA: TGCGCCAGCAGCTTGAACGGGTTTACCGGGGAGCTGTTTTTT. Translated, it gives CASSLNGFTGELFF.